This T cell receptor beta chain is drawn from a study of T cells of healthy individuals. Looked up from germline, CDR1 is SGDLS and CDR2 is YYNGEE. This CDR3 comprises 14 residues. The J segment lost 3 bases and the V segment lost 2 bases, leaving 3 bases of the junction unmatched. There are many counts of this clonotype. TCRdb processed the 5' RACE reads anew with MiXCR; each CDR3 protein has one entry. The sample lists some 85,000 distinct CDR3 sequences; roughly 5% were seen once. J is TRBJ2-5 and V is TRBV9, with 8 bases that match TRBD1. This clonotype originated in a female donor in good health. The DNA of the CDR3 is TGTGCCAGCAGCGTCAGGGGGCAGGAAGAGACCCAGTACTTC. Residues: CASSVRGQEETQYF.